Listed here are 9 T cell receptor beta chains from one sample, sequenced in a study of CD8 T cells in Susac syndrome (dated by TCRdb to between 2018 and 2021). The method was the immunoSEQ multiplex PCR assay. RNA was extracted using the RNeasy kit, and roughly 0.45 to 1 ug of the RNA was reverse transcribed with random hexamers. TCRdb applied fastp at Q25 and MiXCR to the public reads, then kept only in-frame beta chains. Each record represents a unique CDR3 protein, reported with the most common genes and DNA among its rows. For this sample the table gives 75,000 or so distinct CDR3 sequences, of which approximately 93% were detected only once. Around 0.94% of the sample goes to the ten largest clones. Sequencing input: CD8+ T cells from PBMCs. These receptors were taken from a human donor with Susac syndrome.

The chain recombines TRBV5-4 with TRBJ1-1, with unresolved D. This CDR3 has 12 amino acids. The ends were cut back, 6 bases at V and 8 bases at J, with 14 bases in the middle. Germline CDR1 SGHNT, CDR2 YYREEE (reference sequence). The CDR3 loop reads CASTNTQEEAFF. The CDR3 nucleotides are TGTGCCAGCACCAATACACAAGAGGAAGCTTTCTTT.

The chain couples TRBV29-1 to TRBJ2-1; 12 bases align to TRBD2. V lost 6 bases and J lost 10; bases outside the gene matches: 7. Germline V CDR1 and CDR2: SQVTM, ANQGSEA. This CDR3 region has 13 residues. The CDR3 nucleotides are TGCAGCGTAGGTCTAGCGGGAGGGAGCGAGCAGTTCTTC. Protein sequence: CSVGLAGGSEQFF.

The rearrangement links TRBV7-9 to TRBJ2-1; D tentatively fits TRBD1 or TRBD2 (5 bases each). The CDR3 extends over 14 amino acids. The germline V gene encodes CDR1 SEHNR and CDR2 FQNEAQ (reference sequence). With 1 base removed from V and 6 bases from J, the gap between germline ends came to 10 bases. The CDR3 reads CASSLVGTPNEQFF. The CDR3, as DNA: TGTGCCAGCAGCTTAGTGGGGACCCCCAATGAGCAGTTCTTC.

This sequence joins TRBV20-1 and TRBJ2-7, with D perhaps being TRBD1 or TRBD2 (5 bases each). Germline values: CDR1 DFQATT, CDR2 SNEGSKA (reference sequence). The CDR3 extends over 13 amino acids. V dropped 5 bases and J dropped 2 bases, with 13 bases sitting between them. CDR3 DNA: TGCAGTGCTGCCGGGACGTTCCCCTACGAGCAGTACTTC. Translated: CSAAGTFPYEQYF.

This chain connects TRBV7-8 to TRBJ2-7, with D possibly TRBD1 on 5 matching bases. There are 14 residues in the CDR3. CDR1 SGHVS and CDR2 FQNEAQ come from the germline V gene. Between the trimmed V and J ends, which lost 2 bases and 2 bases, there was a span of 10 bases. The CDR3 here is CASSLQGETYEQYF. CDR3 bases: TGTGCCAGCAGCTTACAGGGTGAGACCTACGAGCAGTACTTC. The full variable domain, completed using reference TRBV7-8 and TRBJ2-7, is GAGVSQSPRYKVAKRGQDVALRCDPISGHVSLFWYQQALGQGPEFLTYFQNEAQLDKSGLPSDRFFAERPEGSVSTLKIQRTQQEDSAVYLCASSLQGETYEQYFGPGTRLTVT.

The chain joins TRBV3-1 to TRBJ1-2; 7 nucleotides agree with TRBD1. Germline V gene sequence: CDR1 LGHDT, CDR2 YNNKEL (reference sequence). There are 18 residues in the CDR3. The V segment lost 4 bases and the J segment 0 bases; nucleotides outside the gene matches: 14. CDR3 sequence reads: CASSRLRTGPAANYGYTF. In DNA, the CDR3 is TGTGCCAGCAGCCGCCTTCGGACAGGACCCGCAGCTAACTATGGCTACACCTTC.

The CDR3 protein is CASSLGQNYEQYF. The CDR3 DNA reads as TGTGCCAGCAGCTTAGGGCAGAACTACGAGCAGTACTTC. V is TRBV7-2 and J is TRBJ2-7; D gene uncertain. Looked up from germline, CDR1 is SGHTA and CDR2 is FQGNSA. Trimming shortened V by 1 base and J by 3 bases, and 7 bases separated the two germline ends. This CDR3 spans 13 amino acids.

V usage is TRBV11-2 and J usage is TRBJ2-5, with 7 positions matching TRBD2. The CDR3 length is 15 residues. Trimming removed 2 bases from V and 5 bases from J; junction bases left unmatched: 8. Germline V lookup: CDR1 SGHAT, CDR2 FQNNGV. The CDR3 DNA reads as TGTGCCAGCAGCTTAAGTGCGGGGGAAATTGAGACCCAGTACTTC. It translates to CASSLSAGEIETQYF.

The chain couples TRBV5-5 to TRBJ2-1; D is undetermined. With 2 bases removed from V and 8 bases from J, the gap between germline ends came to 8 bases. This CDR3 has 12 residues. CDR1 is SGHKS and CDR2 is YYEKEE in the germline V gene (reference sequence). This CDR3 is CASSFGSHEQFF. CDR3 nucleotide sequence: TGTGCCAGCAGCTTTGGGTCGCATGAGCAGTTCTTC.